A single T cell receptor beta chain is shown here with its context. The antigen remains unidentified. Assay used: immunoSEQ multiplex PCR; TCRdb lists only in-frame clones, some missing. The table records just over 35,000 clones, 76% of them present only once. This sample is drawn from a study of OX40 agonist ivuxolimab in advanced cancers. Overall study results and limits: Some patients without response likewise showed low normalized clonal expansion.

CDR3 length: 15 amino acids. CDR1 and CDR2 from the germline V gene are KGHSH and LQKENI. J lost 5 bases, V lost 6 bases, and 12 bases had no gene match. The sequence derives from an adult with an advanced solid tumor such as melanoma, head and neck, liver or kidney cancer. The sample here was CD4+ or CD8+ T cells sorted from blood, taken in a trial of the OX40 agonist ivuxolimab. The chain links TRBV18 to TRBJ2-5; 7 positions match TRBD2. The CDR3 loop is CASSDLTGREETQYF. CDR3 nucleotides: TGTGCCAGCTCGGACTTGACGGGGAGGGAGGAGACCCAGTACTTC.